These T cell receptor beta chains were read from a single sample in a study of T cells after yellow fever vaccination. In TCRdb, the 5' RACE reads were re-called with MiXCR into one record per CDR3 protein. The sample consists of some 670,000 distinct CDR3 sequences, over 9% of them appearing once. The sample consisted of PBMCs, taken on the day of the yellow fever booster vaccination. Receptors were obtained from a man between 25 and 39 years old who received the YFV17D yellow fever vaccine. The CDR3 runs from the conserved cysteine through the conserved F or W. D genes are given only for firm matches. For some rows the clone size is stated as once, few or many, or as a class when expanded; others skip it.

d_gene,abundance,v_gene,j_gene,CDR3aa,CDR3nt
TRBD1,NA,TRBV29-1,TRBJ2-7,CSVLDRGSEQYF,TGCAGCGTACTCGACAGGGGGTCGGAGCAGTACTTC
NA,few,TRBV5-8,TRBJ2-7,CASSLSPGSYEQYF,TGTGCCAGCAGCTTGAGTCCAGGGTCCTACGAGCAGTACTTC
TRBD1,NA,TRBV28,TRBJ2-7,CASSSSPGTGSHEQYF,TGTGCCAGCAGTTCTTCCCCCGGGACAGGGTCACACGAGCAGTACTTC
NA,few,TRBV20-1,TRBJ2-7,CSAGREIYEQYF,TGCAGTGCGGGCCGGGAAATCTACGAGCAGTACTTC
NA,NA,TRBV7-2,TRBJ2-7,CASSLSALGEQYF,TGTGCCAGCAGCTTGTCGGCGTTGGGTGAGCAGTACTTC
TRBD2,NA,TRBV12-3/TRBV12-4,TRBJ2-3,CASSLREEGTDTQYF,TGTGCCAGCAGTCTTCGGGAGGAGGGCACAGATACGCAGTATTTT
NA,NA,TRBV27,TRBJ2-2,CASSPRDVPGELFF,TGTGCCAGCAGTCCGCGGGACGTTCCCGGGGAGCTGTTTTTT
NA,NA,TRBV10-2,TRBJ2-1,CASSEVDEQFF,TGCGCCAGCAGTGAGGTGGATGAGCAGTTCTTC
NA,once,TRBV6-5,TRBJ2-7,CASGYSSGRGSYEQYF,TGTGCCAGCGGTTACTCCTCCGGCAGGGGCTCCTACGAGCAGTACTTC
TRBD1,NA,TRBV30,TRBJ1-2,CAWSGWSGGHYGYTF,TGTGCCTGGAGTGGATGGTCAGGGGGCCACTATGGCTACACCTTC
NA,NA,TRBV18,TRBJ2-1,CASSPQLSYNEQFF,TGTGCCAGCTCACCCCAACTGAGCTACAATGAGCAGTTCTTC
TRBD1,few,TRBV5-5,TRBJ1-5,CASSQDRGGQPQHF,TGTGCCAGCAGTCAGGACAGGGGTGGTCAGCCCCAGCATTTT
NA,few,TRBV7-8,TRBJ1-1,CASSSPVGDTEAFF,TGTGCCAGCAGCTCCCCCGTGGGCGACACTGAAGCTTTCTTT
TRBD2,NA,TRBV20-1,TRBJ2-1,CSAREGGGSYNEQFF,TGCAGTGCTAGAGAAGGCGGGGGCTCCTACAATGAGCAGTTCTTC
TRBD2,NA,TRBV4-2,TRBJ2-1,CASSQLGLAGDNEQFF,TGTGCCAGCAGCCAACTTGGACTAGCGGGAGACAATGAGCAGTTCTTC
TRBD1,NA,TRBV9,TRBJ2-2,CASSAHRGWSGELFF,TGTGCCAGCAGCGCACACAGGGGATGGAGCGGGGAGCTGTTTTTT
NA,NA,TRBV4-3,TRBJ1-3,CASSQAIEGALNTIYF,TGCGCCAGCAGCCAAGCAATCGAAGGGGCCCTGAACACCATATATTTT
NA,few,TRBV7-2,TRBJ2-3,CASSLTFHAITDTQYF,TGTGCCAGCAGCTTAACATTCCATGCGATCACAGATACGCAGTATTTT
TRBD1,few,TRBV6-2/TRBV6-3,TRBJ2-5,CASSTPGTVRQETQYF,TGTGCCAGCAGCACCCCGGGGACAGTCAGACAAGAGACCCAGTACTTC
TRBD2,NA,TRBV14,TRBJ2-1,CASSQDFGLAGVNEQFF,TGTGCCAGCAGCCAAGATTTTGGACTAGCGGGAGTCAATGAGCAGTTCTTC
NA,few,TRBV10-1,TRBJ2-5,CASSEQTRGETQYF,TGCGCCAGCAGTGAGCAGACCAGGGGAGAGACCCAGTACTTC
NA,many,TRBV6-2/TRBV6-3,TRBJ1-2,CASSQQGYGYTF,TGTGCCAGCAGTCAACAGGGTTATGGCTACACCTTC
NA,many,TRBV2,TRBJ2-7,CASFLSYEQYF,TGTGCCAGCTTCCTCTCCTACGAGCAGTACTTC
NA,NA,TRBV11-2,TRBJ2-7,CASSLDLDGGGGYEQYF,TGTGCCAGCAGCTTAGATCTGGATGGAGGAGGGGGCTACGAGCAGTACTTC
NA,few,TRBV7-9,TRBJ2-1,CASSLMVGREQFF,TGTGCCAGCAGCTTAATGGTGGGGCGTGAGCAGTTCTTC
NA,few,TRBV7-6,TRBJ2-3,CASSNGPKSIDTQYF,TGTGCCAGCAGCAACGGTCCTAAATCTATTGATACGCAGTATTTT
TRBD2,NA,TRBV11-2,TRBJ2-7,CASSLVVLAGESSYEQYF,TGTGCCAGCAGCTTAGTAGTGTTAGCGGGTGAGAGCTCCTACGAGCAGTACTTC
NA,few,TRBV28,TRBJ2-7,CASSSYSTSREQYF,TGTGCCAGCAGTTCATATTCGACTAGTCGCGAGCAGTACTTC
NA,NA,TRBV7-3,TRBJ2-1,CASSQPASEQFF,TGTGCCAGCAGCCAACCCGCTTCCGAGCAGTTCTTC
NA,few,TRBV4-3,TRBJ2-4,CASSQERQIAKNIQYF,TGCGCCAGCAGCCAGGAGAGGCAGATAGCCAAAAACATTCAGTACTTC
NA,few,TRBV11-3,TRBJ2-2,CASSLGRELFF,TGTGCCAGCAGCTTAGGTCGGGAGCTGTTTTTT
TRBD1,NA,TRBV4-3,TRBJ2-7,CASSQAIQGELRLQYF,TGCGCCAGCAGCCAAGCCATACAGGGGGAGCTACGATTGCAGTACTTC
NA,NA,TRBV6-2/TRBV6-3,TRBJ2-3,CASGTGLRGGDTQYF,TGTGCCAGCGGAACGGGACTCAGGGGTGGAGATACGCAGTATTTT
NA,many,TRBV7-2,TRBJ2-1,CASSSGTTQFF,TGTGCCAGCAGCTCCGGGACAACCCAGTTCTTC
NA,NA,TRBV28,TRBJ2-7,CASSLVSAGAAYEQYF,TGTGCCAGCAGTTTAGTGTCGGCAGGGGCAGCCTACGAGCAGTACTTC
TRBD2,few,TRBV6-5,TRBJ2-7,CASSYSMLAGYEQYF,TGTGCCAGCAGTTACTCGATGCTAGCGGGCTACGAGCAGTACTTC
TRBD2,few,TRBV20-1,TRBJ2-1,CSAREAGGYNEQFF,TGCAGTGCTAGAGAGGCGGGAGGATACAATGAGCAGTTCTTC
TRBD1,NA,TRBV5-1,TRBJ2-4,CASSNSQGAVNIQYF,TGCGCCAGCAGCAATTCACAGGGGGCGGTAAACATTCAGTACTTC
NA,NA,TRBV4-3,TRBJ1-2,CASSQGPSGSDGYTF,TGCGCCAGCAGCCAAGGACCCTCCGGGAGCGATGGCTACACCTTC
NA,few,TRBV5-5,TRBJ2-7,CASSKPGRPPYEQYF,TGTGCCAGCAGCAAGCCGGGACGTCCACCCTACGAGCAGTACTTC
NA,few,TRBV7-2,TRBJ2-5,CASSAIPKTQYF,TGTGCCAGCAGCGCTATCCCCAAGACCCAGTACTTC
TRBD1,few,TRBV19,TRBJ2-2,CASSYPGQTNTGELFF,TGTGCCAGTAGTTACCCGGGACAGACAAACACCGGGGAGCTGTTTTTT
NA,few,TRBV6-5,TRBJ1-1,CASSWTSLRTEAFF,TGTGCCAGCAGTTGGACATCACTGAGGACTGAAGCTTTCTTT
NA,few,TRBV4-2,TRBJ2-1,CASSQDPTGAASYNEQFF,TGTGCCAGCAGCCAAGATCCGACGGGGGCGGCCTCCTACAATGAGCAGTTCTTC
NA,NA,TRBV12-3/TRBV12-4,TRBJ2-3,CASSFSLASDTQYF,TGTGCCAGCAGTTTTTCGCTAGCAAGTGATACGCAGTATTTT
TRBD2,few,TRBV5-1,TRBJ2-1,CASSPQAGLAYNEQFF,TGCGCCAGCAGCCCCCAAGCGGGACTCGCCTACAATGAGCAGTTCTTC
TRBD2,few,TRBV7-9,TRBJ2-5,CASSSPLFDGRDETQYF,TGTGCCAGCAGCTCCCCCCTTTTCGACGGGAGGGATGAGACCCAGTACTTC
TRBD1,NA,TRBV20-1,TRBJ1-5,CSASGDRDVAQHF,TGCAGTGCTAGTGGTGACAGGGACGTGGCCCAGCATTTT
NA,few,TRBV12-3/TRBV12-4,TRBJ1-1,CASKKTQNTEAFF,TGTGCCAGCAAGAAAACACAGAACACTGAAGCTTTCTTT
NA,NA,TRBV28,TRBJ2-5,CASSRPGLETQYF,TGTGCCAGCAGTCGTCCCGGTTTGGAGACCCAGTACTTC
TRBD1,few,TRBV28,TRBJ1-2,CASSLIQDRGLGYTF,TGTGCCAGCAGTTTGATCCAGGACAGGGGGCTTGGCTACACCTTC
NA,NA,TRBV27,TRBJ2-7,CASSSSGVAYEQYF,TGTGCCAGCAGTTCCTCGGGAGTCGCTTACGAGCAGTACTTC